This entry features one T cell receptor (beta chain) sequence. The assay was immunoSEQ multiplex PCR, and TCRdb's table has in-frame clones only and misses some. Of almost 7,500 clones in the sample, around 24% were seen once. This sample was included in a study of sequential checkpoint blockade in melanoma. Treatment denoted: randomized to nivolumab then ipilimumab (arm A) or the reverse (arm B). This CDR3 has 15 amino acids. Germline V lookup: CDR1 SGHDN, CDR2 FVKESK. Trimming removed 0 bases at V and 11 bases at J, with 18 bases between. Sequencing was performed on tumor tissue (inferred from file names), taken from a patient given nivolumab and ipilimumab in sequence. This sequence joins TRBV14 and TRBJ2-3; D possibly uses TRBD1 or TRBD2 (6 bases each). This receptor was taken from a human donor with melanoma. CDR3 in DNA: TGTGCCAGCAGCCAAGATTGGGGGGCTACCCAGAAGCAGTATTTT. Protein product: CASSQDWGATQKQYF.